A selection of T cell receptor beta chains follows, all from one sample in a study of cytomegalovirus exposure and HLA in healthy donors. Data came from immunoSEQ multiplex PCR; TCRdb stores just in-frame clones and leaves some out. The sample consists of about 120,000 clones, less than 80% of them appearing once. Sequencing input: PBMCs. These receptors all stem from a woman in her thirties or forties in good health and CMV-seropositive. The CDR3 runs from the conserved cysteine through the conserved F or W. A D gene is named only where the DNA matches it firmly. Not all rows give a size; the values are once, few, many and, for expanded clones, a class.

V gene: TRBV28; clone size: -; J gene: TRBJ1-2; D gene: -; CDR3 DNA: TGTGCCAGCACTAACCCCCCCCGAGTAAACTATGGCTACACCTTC; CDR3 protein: CASTNPPRVNYGYTF
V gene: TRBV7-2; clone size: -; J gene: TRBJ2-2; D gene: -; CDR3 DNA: TGTGCCAGCAGCTTACAATTCACCGGGGAGCTGTTTTTT; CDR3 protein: CASSLQFTGELFF
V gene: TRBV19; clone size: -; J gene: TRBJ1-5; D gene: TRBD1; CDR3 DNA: TGTGCCAGTAGCCCGGACAGGGAAAGACTACAGCCCCAGCATTTT; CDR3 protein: CASSPDRERLQPQHF
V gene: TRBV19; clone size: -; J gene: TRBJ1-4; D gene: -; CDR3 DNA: TGTGCCAGTAGTGCCGGGACTCTTGGACCTAATGAAAAACTGTTTTTT; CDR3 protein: CASSAGTLGPNEKLFF
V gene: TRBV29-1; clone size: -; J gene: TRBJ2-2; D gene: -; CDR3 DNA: TGCAGCGTTTTTGGCGGGAACACCGGGGAGCTGTTTTTT; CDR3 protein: CSVFGGNTGELFF
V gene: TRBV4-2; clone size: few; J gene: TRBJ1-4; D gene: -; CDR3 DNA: TGTGCCAGCAGCCAAGGGGCCCCACCGGCTAATGAAAAACTGTTTTTT; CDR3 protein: CASSQGAPPANEKLFF
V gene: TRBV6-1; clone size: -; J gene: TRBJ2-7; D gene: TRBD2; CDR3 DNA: TGTGCCAGCAGCAGCGGGACTAGTTTCTCCGAGCAGTACTTC; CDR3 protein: CASSSGTSFSEQYF
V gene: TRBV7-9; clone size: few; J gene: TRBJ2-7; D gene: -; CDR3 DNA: TGTGCCAGCAGCCCGGGACACTCCTACGAGCAGTACTTC; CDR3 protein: CASSPGHSYEQYF
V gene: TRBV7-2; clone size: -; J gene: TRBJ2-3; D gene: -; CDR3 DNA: TGTGCCAGCAGCTTACGGGGGAGGATCACAGATACGCAGTATTTT; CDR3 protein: CASSLRGRITDTQYF
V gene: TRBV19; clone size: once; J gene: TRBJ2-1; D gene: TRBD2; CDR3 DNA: TGTGCCAGTAGTGTCTCTGTTGGGACTAGCTCCTACAATGAGCAGTTCTTC; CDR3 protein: CASSVSVGTSSYNEQFF
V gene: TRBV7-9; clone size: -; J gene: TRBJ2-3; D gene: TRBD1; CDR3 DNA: TGTGCCAGCAGCCCCGGGACAGGCACAGATACGCAGTATTTT; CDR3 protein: CASSPGTGTDTQYF
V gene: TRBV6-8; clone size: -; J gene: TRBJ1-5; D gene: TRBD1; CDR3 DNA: TGTGCCAGCAGTCCATTACAGGGGACCCGGCGAGGTCAGCCCCAGCATTTT; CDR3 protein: CASSPLQGTRRGQPQHF
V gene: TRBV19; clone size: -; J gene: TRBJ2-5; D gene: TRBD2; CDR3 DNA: TGTGCCAGTAGTATGGGGGGGTCGGAGACCCAGTACTTC; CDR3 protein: CASSMGGSETQYF
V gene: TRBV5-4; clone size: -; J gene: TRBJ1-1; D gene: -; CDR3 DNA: TGTGCCAGCAGCTGGGGAAACAGGCTGAACACTGAAGCTTTCTTT; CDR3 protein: CASSWGNRLNTEAFF
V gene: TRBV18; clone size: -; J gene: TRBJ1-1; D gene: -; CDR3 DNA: TGTGCCAGCTCACCATCGGAGGATACTGAAGCTTTCTTT; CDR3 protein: CASSPSEDTEAFF